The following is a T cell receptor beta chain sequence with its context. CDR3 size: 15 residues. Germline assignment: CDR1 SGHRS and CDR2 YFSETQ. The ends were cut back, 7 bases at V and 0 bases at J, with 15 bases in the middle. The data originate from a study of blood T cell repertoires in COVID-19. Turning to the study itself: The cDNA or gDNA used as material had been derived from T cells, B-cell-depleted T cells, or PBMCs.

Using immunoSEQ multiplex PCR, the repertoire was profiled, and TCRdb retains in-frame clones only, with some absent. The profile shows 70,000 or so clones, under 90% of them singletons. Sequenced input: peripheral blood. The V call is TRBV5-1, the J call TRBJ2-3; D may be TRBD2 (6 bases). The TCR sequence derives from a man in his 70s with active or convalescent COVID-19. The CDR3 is CASVAIAASTDTQYF. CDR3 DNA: TGCGCCAGCGTAGCTATAGCGGCTAGCACAGATACGCAGTATTTT.